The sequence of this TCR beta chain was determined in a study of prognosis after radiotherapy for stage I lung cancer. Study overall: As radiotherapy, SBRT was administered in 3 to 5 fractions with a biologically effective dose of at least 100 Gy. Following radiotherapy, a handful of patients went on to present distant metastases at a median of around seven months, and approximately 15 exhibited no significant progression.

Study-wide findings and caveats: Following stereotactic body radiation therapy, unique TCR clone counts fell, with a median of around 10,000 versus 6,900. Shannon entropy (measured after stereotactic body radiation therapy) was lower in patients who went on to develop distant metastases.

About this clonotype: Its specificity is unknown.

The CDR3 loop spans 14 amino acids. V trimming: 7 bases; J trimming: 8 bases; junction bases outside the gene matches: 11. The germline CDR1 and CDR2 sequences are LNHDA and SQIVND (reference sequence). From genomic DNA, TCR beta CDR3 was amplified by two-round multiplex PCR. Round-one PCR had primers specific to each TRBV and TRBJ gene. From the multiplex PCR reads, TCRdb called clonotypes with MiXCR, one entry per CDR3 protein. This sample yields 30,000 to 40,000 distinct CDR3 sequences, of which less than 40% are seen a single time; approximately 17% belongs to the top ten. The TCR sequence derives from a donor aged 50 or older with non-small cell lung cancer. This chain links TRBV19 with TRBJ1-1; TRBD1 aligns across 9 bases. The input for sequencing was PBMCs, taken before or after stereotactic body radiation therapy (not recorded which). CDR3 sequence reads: CASILATGGREAFF. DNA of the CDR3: TGTGCCAGTATTCTTGCGACAGGGGGTAGAGAAGCTTTCTTT.